This is a list of T cell receptor beta chains from one sample in a study of blood T cell repertoires in COVID-19. TCRdb keeps only in-frame clones here, not all; method: immunoSEQ multiplex PCR. The table has 95,000 to 100,000 clones, 81% seen once. Input material: peripheral blood. Source of these receptors: a woman over 75 with acute or convalescent COVID-19. CDR3s include the opening cysteine and the closing phenylalanine or tryptophan. D genes are given only for firm matches. Size tells how often a clone was seen (once, few, many) or the class of an expanded clone, and some rows leave it out.

size: .; D: .; J: TRBJ1-4; V: TRBV19; CDR3: CASSPRQSGGEKLFF; DNA: TGTGCCAGTAGCCCCCGACAGTCGGGGGGGGAAAAACTGTTTTTT
size: once; D: TRBD2; J: TRBJ2-1; V: TRBV6-5; CDR3: CASSVSGGINEQFF; DNA: TGTGCCAGCAGCGTTAGCGGGGGTATTAATGAGCAGTTCTTC
size: .; D: TRBD1; J: TRBJ1-2; V: TRBV9; CDR3: CASSAITGAYGYTF; DNA: TGTGCCAGCAGCGCGATTACAGGGGCGTATGGCTACACCTTC
size: .; D: .; J: TRBJ1-5; V: TRBV18; CDR3: CASSLPGGGQPQHF; DNA: TGTGCCAGCTCACTGCCCGGTGGGGGGCAGCCCCAGCATTTT
size: .; D: .; J: TRBJ1-3; V: TRBV5-1; CDR3: CASSVDSSSGNTIYF; DNA: TGCGCCAGCAGCGTGGACTCTAGCTCTGGAAACACCATATATTTT
size: .; D: TRBD1; J: TRBJ1-5; V: TRBV2; CDR3: CASRKGQGPSQPQHF; DNA: TGTGCCAGCAGAAAAGGACAGGGACCGAGTCAGCCCCAGCATTTT
size: .; D: .; J: TRBJ2-2; V: TRBV2; CDR3: CASSAGKGRGELFF; DNA: TGTGCCAGCAGTGCCGGGAAAGGAAGGGGGGAGCTGTTTTTT
size: .; D: TRBD1; J: TRBJ1-4; V: TRBV5-6; CDR3: CASSLEGGEKLFF; DNA: TGTGCCAGCAGCTTGGAAGGGGGCGAAAAACTGTTTTTT
size: .; D: .; J: TRBJ1-4; V: TRBV7-2; CDR3: CASSNRATNEKLFF; DNA: TGTGCCAGCAGCAACAGAGCAACTAATGAAAAACTGTTTTTT
size: .; D: .; J: TRBJ1-6; V: TRBV27; CDR3: CASLKISGGISPLHF; DNA: TGTGCCAGCCTAAAGATTTCCGGGGGGATTTCACCCCTCCACTTT
size: .; D: .; J: TRBJ1-6; V: TRBV25-1; CDR3: CASSGQGLVNSPLHF; DNA: TGTGCCAGCAGTGGGCAGGGGCTTGTTAATTCACCCCTCCACTTT
size: .; D: .; J: TRBJ2-2; V: TRBV5-1; CDR3: CASSLSQVGNTGELFF; DNA: TGCGCCAGCAGCTTGTCACAGGTTGGAAACACCGGGGAGCTGTTTTTT
size: .; D: TRBD1; J: TRBJ2-2; V: TRBV5-4; CDR3: CASSRGQGGSGELFF; DNA: TGTGCCAGCAGCCGCGGACAGGGAGGAAGCGGGGAGCTGTTTTTT
size: .; D: .; J: TRBJ1-1; V: TRBV6-5; CDR3: CASSRGQEAFF; DNA: TGTGCCAGCAGTCGAGGACAGGAAGCTTTCTTT
size: .; D: TRBD1; J: TRBJ1-4; V: TRBV6-7; CDR3: CASREGQGALRLSEKLFF; DNA: TGTGCCAGCAGGGAGGGGCAGGGGGCCCTACGATTGAGCGAAAAACTGTTTTTT
size: .; D: .; J: TRBJ2-5; V: TRBV7-9; CDR3: CASRTIKDQETQYF; DNA: TGTGCCAGCCGGACTATCAAGGACCAAGAGACCCAGTACTTC
size: few; D: TRBD1; J: TRBJ2-1; V: TRBV11-2; CDR3: CASSTGGTSYNEQFF; DNA: TGTGCCAGCAGCACAGGGGGAACTTCCTACAATGAGCAGTTCTTC
size: .; D: TRBD1; J: TRBJ2-6; V: TRBV5-4; CDR3: CASSQIGTANSGANVLTF; DNA: TGTGCCAGCAGCCAAATCGGGACAGCGAACTCTGGGGCCAACGTCCTGACTTTC
size: .; D: .; J: TRBJ1-4; V: TRBV2; CDR3: CASAGGHNEKLFF; DNA: TGTGCCAGCGCGGGAGGGCATAATGAAAAACTGTTTTTT
size: .; D: TRBD1; J: TRBJ1-5; V: TRBV5-6; CDR3: CASSFFSGTDNQPQHF; DNA: TGTGCCAGCAGCTTTTTTTCCGGGACAGATAATCAGCCCCAGCATTTT
size: .; D: .; J: TRBJ2-3; V: TRBV27; CDR3: CASRQTGGRHSTDTQYF; DNA: TGTGCCAGCAGACAAACGGGGGGCCGCCATAGCACAGATACGCAGTATTTT
size: .; D: TRBD1; J: TRBJ2-3; V: TRBV5-4; CDR3: CASSTGQARTLDTQYF; DNA: TGTGCCAGCAGCACTGGACAGGCCCGCACGTTAGATACGCAGTATTTT
size: .; D: .; J: TRBJ1-5; V: TRBV6-1; CDR3: CASSVPMGGARDQPQHF; DNA: TGTGCCAGCAGTGTTCCCATGGGGGGGGCAAGGGATCAGCCCCAGCATTTT
size: .; D: TRBD1; J: TRBJ1-5; V: TRBV6-2/TRBV6-3; CDR3: CASSYLRTGGGQPQHF; DNA: TGTGCCAGCAGTTACCTGAGGACAGGGGGCGGACAGCCCCAGCATTTT
size: .; D: TRBD2; J: TRBJ2-5; V: TRBV20-1; CDR3: CSASPASGNQETQYF; DNA: TGCAGTGCTAGTCCGGCTAGCGGCAACCAAGAGACCCAGTACTTC
size: .; D: TRBD2; J: TRBJ2-1; V: TRBV28; CDR3: CASSPGLAYNEQFF; DNA: TGTGCCAGCAGCCCGGGACTAGCCTACAATGAGCAGTTCTTC
size: once; D: .; J: TRBJ1-2; V: TRBV11-3; CDR3: CASSSGLDGYTF; DNA: TGTGCCAGCAGCTCGGGTTTAGATGGCTACACCTTC
size: .; D: .; J: TRBJ2-5; V: TRBV25-1; CDR3: CASSAGNIETQYF; DNA: TGTGCCAGCAGTGCCGGGAATATAGAGACCCAGTACTTC
size: few; D: TRBD1; J: TRBJ1-1; V: TRBV9; CDR3: CASSATGDTEAFF; DNA: TGTGCCAGCAGCGCAACAGGGGACACTGAAGCTTTCTTT
size: .; D: .; J: TRBJ1-4; V: TRBV6-1; CDR3: CASSESTGLNEKLFF; DNA: TGTGCCAGCAGTGAATCAACAGGCCTTAATGAAAAACTGTTTTTT
size: .; D: .; J: TRBJ1-4; V: TRBV6-5; CDR3: CASSPRATGEKLFF; DNA: TGTGCCAGCAGCCCCCGGGCTACGGGGGAAAAACTGTTTTTT
size: .; D: .; J: TRBJ1-6; V: TRBV28; CDR3: CASTHGGMNSPLHF; DNA: TGTGCCAGCACCCACGGGGGAATGAATTCACCCCTCCACTTT
size: .; D: TRBD1; J: TRBJ1-2; V: TRBV4-1; CDR3: CASSQGDRANYGYTF; DNA: TGCGCCAGCAGCCAGGGGGACAGGGCTAACTATGGCTACACCTTC
size: .; D: TRBD1; J: TRBJ1-2; V: TRBV7-2; CDR3: CASSLAATGGHSGYTF; DNA: TGTGCCAGCAGCTTAGCTGCGACAGGGGGTCACTCTGGCTACACCTTC